This T cell receptor (beta chain) originates from a study of blood T cell repertoires in COVID-19. Study overall: Whether acute or convalescent, the COVID-19 samples came from the United States, Italy and Spain. Sample material is recorded as cDNA or gDNA derived from T cells, B-cell-depleted T cells, or PBMCs.

TCRdb keeps only in-frame clones here, not all; method: immunoSEQ multiplex PCR. The sample records tens of thousands of clones, approximately 84% being singletons. J was trimmed by 4 bases and V by 5 bases; bases with no gene match: 3. The CDR3 is 14 residues long. Looked up from germline, CDR1 is MGHDK and CDR2 is SYGVNS. Sample: peripheral blood. The receptor's source is a man between 65 and 85 years old with COVID-19, enrolled during active disease. The chain employs TRBV25-1 and TRBJ2-1, with 9 bases that match TRBD2. Written as DNA, the CDR3 is TGTGCCAGCAGTTTGACTAGCGGATACAATGAGCAGTTCTTC. Its translation is CASSLTSGYNEQFF.